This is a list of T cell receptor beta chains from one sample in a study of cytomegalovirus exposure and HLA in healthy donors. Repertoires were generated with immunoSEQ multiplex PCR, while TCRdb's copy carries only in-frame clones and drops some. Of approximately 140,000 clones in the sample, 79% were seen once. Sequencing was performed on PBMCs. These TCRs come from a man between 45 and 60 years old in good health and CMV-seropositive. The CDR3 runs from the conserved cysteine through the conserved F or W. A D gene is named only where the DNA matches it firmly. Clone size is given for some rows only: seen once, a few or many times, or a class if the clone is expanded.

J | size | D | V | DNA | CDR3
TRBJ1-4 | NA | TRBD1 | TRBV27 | TGTGCCAGCAGTTTTCGTCAGGGGGCAATAGAAAAACTGTTTTTT | CASSFRQGAIEKLFF
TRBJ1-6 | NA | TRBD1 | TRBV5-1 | TGCGCCAGCAGCAGGGGACAGAATAATTCACCCCTCCACTTT | CASSRGQNNSPLHF
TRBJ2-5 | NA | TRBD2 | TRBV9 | TGTGCCAGCAGCGTAGCGCTAGCGGGAGCCGAGACCCAGTACTTC | CASSVALAGAETQYF
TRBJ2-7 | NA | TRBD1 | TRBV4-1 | TGCGCCAGCAGCCGAATCGGACAGGGATCCTCCTACGAGCAGTACTTC | CASSRIGQGSSYEQYF
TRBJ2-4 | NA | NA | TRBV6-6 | TGTGCCAGCAGTCACGGACTGGCCAAAAACATTCAGTACTTC | CASSHGLAKNIQYF
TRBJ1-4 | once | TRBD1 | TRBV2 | TGTGCCAGCAGTGAAGTGGGACAGGGGGCGTGGGAAAAACTGTTTTTT | CASSEVGQGAWEKLFF
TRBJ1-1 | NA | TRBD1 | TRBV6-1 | TGTGCCAGCAGTGAATGGGGGACAGGGGGCCCGAACACTGAAGCTTTCTTT | CASSEWGTGGPNTEAFF
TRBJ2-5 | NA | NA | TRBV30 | TGTGCCTGGAGTAGCCACGGACAGTCAGGGGAGACCCAGTACTTC | CAWSSHGQSGETQYF
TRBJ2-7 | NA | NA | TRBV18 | TGTGCCAGCTCACACAGGACAGCCGACACCTACGAGCAGTACTTC | CASSHRTADTYEQYF
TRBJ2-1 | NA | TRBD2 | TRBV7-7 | TGTGCTAGCAGCTTAGGGCGGGAGACCAATGAGCAGTTCTTC | CASSLGRETNEQFF
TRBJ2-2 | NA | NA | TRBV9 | TGTGCCAGCAGCGTAGCCCAGTCCGTAACCGGGGAGCTGTTTTTT | CASSVAQSVTGELFF
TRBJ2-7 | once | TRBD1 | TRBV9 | TGTGCCAGCAGCCCAAGGGACAGCTACGAGCAGTACTTC | CASSPRDSYEQYF
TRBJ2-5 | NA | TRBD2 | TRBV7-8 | TGTGCCAGCAGCATAAGCGGGGCAGGGGAGACCCAGTACTTC | CASSISGAGETQYF
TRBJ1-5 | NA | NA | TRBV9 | TGTGCCAGCAGCGTTACAGGGAGGGGAGGGCCCCAGCATTTT | CASSVTGRGGPQHF
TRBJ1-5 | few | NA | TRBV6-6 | TGTGCCAGCAGCCCGACAGGCCCAAAGACGCCCCAGCATTTT | CASSPTGPKTPQHF
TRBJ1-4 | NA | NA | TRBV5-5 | TGTGCCAGCAGCGCGACGGTTCGCGGCGCAACTAATGAAAAACTGTTTTTT | CASSATVRGATNEKLFF
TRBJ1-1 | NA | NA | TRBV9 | TGTGCCAGCAGCGCCGACAGCCCCACTGAAGCTTTCTTT | CASSADSPTEAFF
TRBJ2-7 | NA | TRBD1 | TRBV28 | TGTGCCAGCTCAACCGCCCCGGGACAGGGGAACGAGCAGTACTTC | CASSTAPGQGNEQYF
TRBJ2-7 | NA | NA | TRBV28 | TGTGCCAGCAGTTTATCCCCCAGGGGGGACTACGAGCAGTACTTC | CASSLSPRGDYEQYF
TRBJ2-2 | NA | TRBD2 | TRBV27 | TGTGCCAGCAGTTTCTTAGCGGGAGCGAACACCGGGGAGCTGTTTTTT | CASSFLAGANTGELFF
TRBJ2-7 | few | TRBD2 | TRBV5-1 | TGCGCCAGCAGTCGTGCTAGCGGGATCATAGTCGACGAGCAGTACTTC | CASSRASGIIVDEQYF
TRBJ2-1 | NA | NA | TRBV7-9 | TGTTCCAGCAGCTCCCAGGGGCCAATAGCTCCCTACAATGAGCAGTTCTTC | CSSSSQGPIAPYNEQFF
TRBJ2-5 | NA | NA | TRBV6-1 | TGTGCCAGCAGTGAAGCGTGGGGGCCCCAAGAGACCCAGTACTTC | CASSEAWGPQETQYF
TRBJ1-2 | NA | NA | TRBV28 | TGTGCCAGCAGCCTACATGGCTACACCTTC | CASSLHGYTF
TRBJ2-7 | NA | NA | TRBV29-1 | TGCAGCGTTGTAGCATACGAGCAGTACTTC | CSVVAYEQYF
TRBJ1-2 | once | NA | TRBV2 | TGTGCCAGCAGTAACCGGGAGTCGGGCTACACCTTC | CASSNRESGYTF
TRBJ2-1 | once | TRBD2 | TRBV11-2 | TGTGCCAGCAGCTTGGAGGGAGGGCCAGGTGAGCAGTTCTTC | CASSLEGGPGEQFF
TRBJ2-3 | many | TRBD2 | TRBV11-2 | TGTGCCAGCAGCTTCCTTCTAGCGGTTAGCACAGATACGCAGTATTTT | CASSFLLAVSTDTQYF
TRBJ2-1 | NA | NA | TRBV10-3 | TGTGCCATCAAGCCTCCCACTAGTGATGAGCAGTTCTTC | CAIKPPTSDEQFF
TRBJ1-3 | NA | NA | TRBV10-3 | TGTGCCATCAGAACTACAGGGTCCGGAAACACCATATATTTT | CAIRTTGSGNTIYF
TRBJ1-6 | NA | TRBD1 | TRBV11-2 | TGTGCCAGCAGCCCGGGACAGCAATTATTCACCCCACCCCTCCACTTT | CASSPGQQLFTPPLHF